This is a list of T cell receptor beta chains from one sample in a study of early T cells in non-severe SARS-CoV-2 infection. TCRdb analysed the 5' RACE reads with MiXCR anew, one entry per CDR3 protein. The sample yields roughly 41,000 distinct CDR3 sequences, about 5.3% seen once. Sequenced material: whole blood. These receptors originate from an adult who was a healthcare worker with PCR-confirmed SARS-CoV-2 infection or an uninfected control (not recorded which). The CDR3 runs from the conserved cysteine through the conserved F or W. A D gene is named only where the DNA matches it firmly. The size of a clone is reported for some rows only, either as once, few or many, or as a class for expanded clones.

j_gene,abundance,d_gene,v_gene,CDR3aa,CDR3nt
TRBJ1-2,many,-,TRBV6-1,CASSGEPGNWDGYTF,TGTGCCAGCAGTGGGGAACCAGGGAACTGGGATGGCTACACCTTC
TRBJ2-3,many,TRBD1,TRBV7-2,CASSRQGTDTQYF,TGTGCCAGCAGCCGACAGGGAACAGATACGCAGTATTTT
TRBJ2-3,-,-,TRBV4-1,CASSRVGGRDTQYF,TGCGCCAGCAGCAGGGTAGGGGGTCGAGATACGCAGTATTTT
TRBJ1-5,-,-,TRBV10-1,CASMSEGTGGNQPQHF,TGCGCCAGCATGTCGGAGGGGACTGGGGGCAATCAGCCCCAGCATTTT
TRBJ1-6,many,-,TRBV6-6,CASSRSGDNSPLHF,TGTGCCAGCAGCCGGTCCGGGGATAATTCACCCCTCCACTTT
TRBJ2-7,few,TRBD2,TRBV5-1,CASSLDRSGTDEQYF,TGCGCCAGCAGCCTGGACCGTAGCGGGACGGACGAGCAGTACTTC
TRBJ1-1,many,-,TRBV5-1,CASSLQGRSEAFF,TGCGCCAGCAGCTTGCAGGGGAGGTCTGAAGCTTTCTTT
TRBJ2-7,few,-,TRBV9,CASSVGVGGEQYF,TGTGCCAGCAGCGTAGGTGTGGGAGGCGAGCAGTACTTC
TRBJ2-6,many,TRBD1,TRBV12-3/TRBV12-4,CSSRSGTGYAGANVLTF,TGTTCCAGCAGATCCGGGACAGGGTACGCTGGGGCCAACGTCCTGACTTTC
TRBJ2-1,many,TRBD2,TRBV12-3/TRBV12-4,CASSPGLLHEQFF,TGTGCCAGCAGTCCGGGACTACTACATGAGCAGTTCTTC
TRBJ2-7,many,-,TRBV18,CASSPPRDAYEQYF,TGTGCCAGCTCACCACCGAGGGACGCGTACGAGCAGTACTTC
TRBJ2-7,-,TRBD1,TRBV12-3/TRBV12-4,CASSSQGAGEQYF,TGTGCCAGCAGCTCTCAGGGGGCCGGAGAGCAGTACTTC
TRBJ2-5,-,-,TRBV7-2,CASSLSRLVETQYF,TGTGCCAGCAGCTTATCCCGCCTCGTAGAGACCCAGTACTTC
TRBJ2-3,medium-sized,-,TRBV9,CASSATGTFPDTQYF,TGTGCCAGCAGCGCCACCGGGACATTCCCAGATACGCAGTATTTT
TRBJ2-2,-,TRBD1,TRBV4-2,CASSQGGTGATGELFF,TGTGCCAGCAGCCAAGGGGGGACAGGGGCCACCGGGGAGCTGTTTTTT
TRBJ2-3,many,-,TRBV27,CASSPFYRTDTQYF,TGTGCCAGCAGTCCTTTCTACCGCACAGATACGCAGTATTTT
TRBJ2-3,many,-,TRBV12-3/TRBV12-4,CASSTNTDTQYF,TGTGCCAGCAGTACAAACACAGATACGCAGTATTTT
TRBJ2-1,many,TRBD2,TRBV18,CASSLFPGLAGLYNEQFF,TGTGCCAGCTCACTCTTTCCGGGACTAGCGGGCCTGTACAATGAGCAGTTCTTC
TRBJ1-2,many,-,TRBV12-3/TRBV12-4,CASSLDRFYGYTF,TGTGCCAGCAGTTTAGACAGATTCTATGGCTACACCTTC
TRBJ2-7,many,-,TRBV7-8,CASSEGTVGEQYF,TGTGCCAGCAGCGAAGGGACCGTGGGAGAGCAGTACTTC
TRBJ2-3,-,TRBD1,TRBV18,CASSPRRGQVEGDTQYF,TGTGCCAGCTCACCCCGCAGGGGGCAGGTCGAGGGGGATACGCAGTATTTT
TRBJ2-1,-,TRBD2,TRBV6-5,CASRPTGLDYNEQFF,TGTGCCAGCAGACCCACTGGACTAGACTACAATGAGCAGTTCTTC
TRBJ1-2,-,TRBD1,TRBV6-2/TRBV6-3,CASSSTGTFRIGYGYTF,TGTGCCAGCAGTTCGACAGGGACCTTTCGCATCGGGTATGGCTACACCTTC
TRBJ2-5,many,-,TRBV6-1,CASSVRAETQYF,TGTGCCAGCAGTGTCAGGGCGGAGACCCAGTACTTC
TRBJ2-2,many,-,TRBV2,CASSITGLPGTGELFF,TGTGCCAGCAGTATCACAGGCTTACCGGGCACCGGGGAGCTGTTTTTT
TRBJ1-4,many,-,TRBV27,CASSRGGDEKLFF,TGTGCCAGCAGCCGCGGGGGTGATGAAAAACTGTTTTTT
TRBJ1-5,many,-,TRBV6-5,CASGAYNQPQHF,TGTGCCAGCGGGGCTTATAATCAGCCCCAGCATTTT
TRBJ2-7,-,TRBD1,TRBV30,CAWSVPGQYYEQYF,TGTGCCTGGAGTGTACCGGGACAGTACTACGAGCAGTACTTC
TRBJ2-7,many,TRBD2,TRBV5-6,CASSRSLADEQYF,TGTGCCAGCAGCCGGAGCCTAGCGGACGAGCAGTACTTC
TRBJ2-3,few,-,TRBV28,CASSTRLDTDTQYF,TGTGCCAGCAGCACCCGACTAGACACAGATACGCAGTATTTT
TRBJ1-1,-,-,TRBV7-2,CASSFARNTEAFF,TGTGCCAGCAGCTTCGCCAGGAACACTGAAGCTTTCTTT
TRBJ2-3,-,TRBD2,TRBV20-1,CSAPVASGTDTQYF,TGCAGTGCCCCCGTGGCTAGCGGAACAGATACGCAGTATTTT
TRBJ2-5,few,TRBD1,TRBV10-3,CAISSSGQGAKETQYF,TGTGCCATCAGTTCCTCCGGACAGGGGGCTAAAGAGACCCAGTACTTC
TRBJ1-4,few,TRBD1,TRBV2,CASGDSLNEKLFF,TGTGCCAGCGGGGACAGCCTTAATGAAAAACTGTTTTTT
TRBJ2-7,medium-sized,-,TRBV6-5,CASSWFGRGEQYF,TGTGCCAGCAGTTGGTTCGGACGGGGCGAGCAGTACTTC
TRBJ2-3,many,TRBD2,TRBV11-3,CASSVGGTLDTQYF,TGTGCCAGCAGCGTGGGGGGGACTTTAGATACGCAGTATTTT
TRBJ2-7,-,-,TRBV6-6,CASSPTSYEQYF,TGTGCCAGCAGCCCTACTAGTTACGAGCAGTACTTC
TRBJ2-1,many,-,TRBV4-2,CASSQDLGESYNEQFF,TGTGCCAGCAGCCAAGATCTGGGGGAATCCTACAATGAGCAGTTCTTC
TRBJ2-1,many,TRBD2,TRBV20-1,CSAGERLAGGNEQFF,TGCAGTGCGGGAGAGAGACTAGCTGGAGGGAATGAGCAGTTCTTC
TRBJ1-4,many,TRBD1,TRBV20-1,CSARTGSNEKLFF,TGCAGTGCCCGGACAGGGTCTAATGAAAAACTGTTTTTT
TRBJ1-2,many,-,TRBV12-3/TRBV12-4,CASSLNAGARGYTF,TGTGCCAGCAGTTTAAACGCGGGGGCGCGTGGCTACACCTTC
TRBJ2-5,-,-,TRBV6-1,CASSGPTPGETQYF,TGTGCCAGCTCAGGGCCAACCCCCGGGGAGACCCAGTACTTC
TRBJ1-2,-,-,TRBV29-1,CSVAGSGYTF,TGCAGCGTTGCCGGGAGCGGCTACACCTTC
TRBJ2-1,few,TRBD2,TRBV5-1,CASSFLTGGYNEQFF,TGCGCCAGCAGCTTCCTGACGGGAGGATACAATGAGCAGTTCTTC
TRBJ2-3,few,TRBD2,TRBV2,CASSVWVAGLARDTQYF,TGTGCCAGCAGTGTCTGGGTGGCGGGACTAGCAAGAGATACGCAGTATTTT
TRBJ2-7,few,TRBD1,TRBV7-6,CASSLALYQGAREQYF,TGTGCCAGCAGCTTAGCGCTGTATCAGGGGGCGCGCGAGCAGTACTTC
TRBJ2-1,many,-,TRBV7-2,CRSYNEQFF,TGTCGCAGCTACAATGAGCAGTTCTTC
TRBJ2-3,many,-,TRBV5-1,CASSSFAGLDTQYF,TGCGCCAGCAGCTCGTTCGCAGGGCTGGATACGCAGTATTTT
TRBJ2-5,-,-,TRBV24-1,CATSAWSEGTQYF,TGTGCCACCAGTGCATGGAGCGAGGGGACCCAGTACTTC
TRBJ2-5,-,-,TRBV7-9,CASSPGLGGETQYF,TGTGCCAGCAGCCCGGGACTTGGGGGAGAGACCCAGTACTTC
TRBJ1-2,-,-,TRBV12-3/TRBV12-4,CASSRGRVGDGYTF,TGTGCCAGCAGCCGGGGTAGGGTCGGGGATGGCTACACCTTC
TRBJ2-7,many,TRBD2,TRBV12-3/TRBV12-4,CASSFLAGTYEQYF,TGTGCCAGCAGTTTTCTAGCGGGCACCTACGAGCAGTACTTC
TRBJ1-5,many,-,TRBV28,CASSLGSRQPQHF,TGTGCCAGCAGTTTAGGGAGTCGGCAGCCCCAGCATTTT
TRBJ2-7,few,TRBD2,TRBV28,CASSPTSGSYEQYF,TGTGCCAGCAGTCCTACTAGCGGGAGTTACGAGCAGTACTTC
TRBJ2-7,many,-,TRBV5-6,CASSLAGGFYEQYF,TGTGCCAGCAGCTTGGCAGGAGGGTTCTACGAGCAGTACTTC
TRBJ2-5,-,-,TRBV28,CASSLVAGTQYF,TGTGCCAGCAGTTTAGTGGCGGGAACCCAGTACTTC
TRBJ1-1,-,-,TRBV27,CASSLKGGRWVTEAFF,TGTGCCAGCAGTTTAAAAGGGGGGCGGTGGGTCACTGAAGCTTTCTTT
TRBJ2-2,many,TRBD1,TRBV12-3/TRBV12-4,CASRLQGENTGELFF,TGTGCCAGCAGACTCCAGGGGGAGAACACCGGGGAGCTGTTTTTT